The 28 T cell receptor beta chains presented below share a single source sample, sequenced in a study of cytotoxic CD8 clonotypes in ibrutinib-treated CLL. Using immunoSEQ multiplex PCR, the repertoire was profiled, and TCRdb retains in-frame clones only, with some absent. The table has more than 110,000 clones, 70% to 90% seen once. This specimen was PBMCs, taken after 36 months of ibrutinib treatment. Receptors were obtained from a human donor with chronic lymphocytic leukemia.

CDR3 sequence: CASSVARVENNSPLHF. The CDR3 nucleotides are TGTGCCAGCAGCGTAGCCCGGGTGGAGAATAATTCACCCCTCCACTTT. This chain links TRBV9 with TRBJ1-6; D is undetermined. CDR1 is SGDLS and CDR2 is YYNGEE in the germline V gene. Trimming removed 0 bases at V and 5 bases at J, with 12 bases between. There are 16 residues in the CDR3.

This clone was seen only a few times. The chain is built from TRBV7-3 and TRBJ2-2; no reliable D call. The CDR3 sequence is 13 residues long. Germline CDR1 and CDR2: SGHTA and FQGTGA. V lost 2 bases, J lost 4 bases, and 5 bases lay in between. The DNA for the CDR3 is TGTGCCAGCAGCTTATCGGGCACCGGGGAGCTGTTTTTT. Encoded protein: CASSLSGTGELFF.

This clone was observed a single time. The chain links TRBV11-3 to TRBJ1-5, with D unresolved. The CDR3 runs 15 residues. Germline values: CDR1 SGHNT, CDR2 YENEEA. Trimming took off 0 bases at V and 5 bases at J, with 11 bases between the two ends. The CDR3 region is CASSLDTVVYQPQHF. As DNA, the CDR3 is TGTGCCAGCAGCTTAGATACTGTAGTATATCAGCCCCAGCATTTT.

This clone showed up just a few times. The V and J genes are TRBV4-1 and TRBJ2-7; 8 bases align to TRBD2. CDR3 length equals 15 residues. The J segment lost 2 bases and the V segment lost 4 bases, leaving 7 bases of the junction unmatched. CDR1 is MGHRA and CDR2 is YSYEKL in the germline V gene. This CDR3 reads CASSLKAGGPYEQYF. CDR3 DNA: TGCGCCAGCAGCCTGAAGGCGGGGGGACCCTACGAGCAGTACTTC.

This clone was picked up a small number of times. The CDR3 region is CASSVRQGAHTPAYGYTF. The CDR3 nucleotides are TGTGCCAGTAGTGTCAGACAGGGGGCTCACACCCCCGCCTATGGCTACACCTTC. The chain couples TRBV19 to TRBJ1-2; 10 bases are a match to TRBD1. Germline CDR1 LNHDA, CDR2 SQIVND (reference sequence). The CDR3 sequence is 18 residues long. V trimming: 5 bases; J trimming: 4 bases; junction bases outside the gene matches: 16.

The chain joins TRBV4-2 to TRBJ1-1, with 7 bases matching TRBD1. CDR1 is LGHNA, CDR2 YNFKEQ, per germline. V lost 4 bases to trimming and J lost 0 bases; unmatched junction nucleotides: 2. The CDR3 spans 14 residues. CDR3 protein: CASSPTGMNTEAFF. Here the CDR3 DNA reads TGTGCCAGCAGCCCGACAGGGATGAACACTGAAGCTTTCTTT.

This chain links TRBV5-1 with TRBJ1-2, with D uncertain. The V gene's germline CDR1 is SGHRS and CDR2 YFSETQ. CDR3 length: 14 amino acids. Trimming cost V 0 bases and J 1 base, with 7 bases left between them. CDR3 DNA: TGCGCCAGCAGCTTGGCCGAAATTAACTATGGCTACACCTTC. Its translation: CASSLAEINYGYTF.

This chain links TRBV28 with TRBJ1-1; D call uncertain. Trimming cost V 6 bases and J 0 bases, with 14 bases left between them. The CDR3 consists of 15 residues. Germline CDR1 is MDHEN and CDR2 is SYDVKM. The CDR3 DNA sequence: TGTGCCAGCAGCACGAATGAGGGTCTGAACACTGAAGCTTTCTTT. The encoded protein is CASSTNEGLNTEAFF. The full variable domain, with the rest looked up from reference TRBV28 and TRBJ1-1, is DVKVTQSSRYLVKRTGEKVFLECVQDMDHENMFWYRQDPGLGLRLIYFSYDVKMKEKGDIPEGYSVSREKKERFSLILESASTNQTSMYLCASSTNEGLNTEAFFGQGTRLTVV.

The gene calls are TRBV11-2 and TRBJ2-1; TRBD2 matches at 8 bases. V gave up 3 bases and J gave up 4 bases; unmatched junction bases: 5. Per germline, CDR1 SGHAT and CDR2 FQNNGV. The CDR3 totals 15 residues. The CDR3 DNA reads as TGTGCCAGCAGCTTTCAGACTAGCGCTTACAATGAGCAGTTCTTC. Translation: CASSFQTSAYNEQFF.

The V call is TRBV5-8, the J call TRBJ1-5, with a tentative D call TRBD1 (6 bases). Trimming left V 0 bases short and J 0 bases short, with 13 bases between. From germline, CDR1 is SGHTS and CDR2 YDEGEE. The CDR3 is 17 residues long. The DNA for the CDR3 is TGTGCCAGCAGCTTGGGGGCAGGGGCCCTTAGCAATCAGCCCCAGCATTTT. It specifies CASSLGAGALSNQPQHF.

The genes are TRBV19 and TRBJ2-7, with 13 bases that match TRBD2. CDR1 and CDR2 from the germline V gene are LNHDA and SQIVND (reference sequence). J lost 6 bases, V lost 1 base, and 12 bases had no gene match. This CDR3 spans 18 amino acids. The CDR3 DNA follows: TGTGCCAGTAGTATAGGGGGCGGACTAGCGGGAGCAGTTGCCGAGCAGTACTTC. Translation: CASSIGGGLAGAVAEQYF.

The chain carries TRBV5-4 and TRBJ2-5; TRBD1 matches at 9 bases. The CDR3 totals 14 residues. The J segment lost 5 bases and the V segment lost 4 bases, leaving 6 bases of the junction unmatched. The V gene's germline CDR1 is SGHNT and CDR2 YYREEE (reference sequence). CDR3 bases: TGTGCCAGCAGCCGGGACAGGGCAGAGGAGACCCAGTACTTC. It encodes CASSRDRAEETQYF.

The chain combines TRBV30 with TRBJ1-5; D ambiguous. The CDR3 extends over 13 amino acids. Germline V gives CDR1 GTSNPN, CDR2 SVGIG (reference sequence). Trimming stripped 0 bases from V and 6 bases from J, with 9 bases between. CDR3 sequence reads: CAWSVGHSQPQHF. CDR3 bases: TGTGCCTGGAGTGTAGGCCATTCTCAGCCCCAGCATTTT. The full variable domain, its missing parts supplied by reference TRBV30 and TRBJ1-5, is SQTIHQWPATLVQPVGSPLSLECTVEGTSNPNLYWYRQAAGRGLQLLFYSVGIGQISSEVPQNLSASRPQDRQFILSSKKLLLSDSGFYLCAWSVGHSQPQHFGDGTRLSIL.

The chain recombines TRBV30 with TRBJ1-5, with D perhaps matching TRBD1 (5 bases). Germline-derived CDR1 and CDR2 are GTSNPN and SVGIG (reference sequence). The ends were cut back, 1 base at V and 6 bases at J, with 10 bases in the middle. This CDR3 is 13 amino acids long. DNA of the CDR3: TGTGCCTGGAGTGCTGGGGGTGGTCAGCCCCAGCATTTT. This gives the protein CAWSAGGGQPQHF.

The gene calls are TRBV5-6 and TRBJ2-1; TRBD2 matches at 11 bases. The junction had 9 bases not matched to a gene; V was cut back by 3 bases and J by 7 bases. Per the germline V gene, CDR1 is SGHDT and CDR2 is YYEEEE. CDR3 size: 16 residues. This CDR3 reads CASSSTSGNLGNEQFF. The CDR3 nucleotides read TGTGCCAGCAGCTCGACTAGCGGGAACCTTGGGAATGAGCAGTTCTTC.

This chain connects TRBV6-5 to TRBJ1-2, with D tentatively TRBD1 (5 bases). This CDR3 has 14 residues. Trimming stripped 0 bases from V and 4 bases from J, with 9 bases between. Germline CDR1 is MNHEY and CDR2 is SVGAGI. The CDR3 DNA follows: TGTGCCAGCAGTTACTCATGGCAGGGCTATGGCTACACCTTC. This encodes CASSYSWQGYGYTF.

The chain carries TRBV27 and TRBJ1-4, with D possibly matching TRBD1 (5 bases). The CDR3 contains 14 residues. CDR1 and CDR2 (germline): MNHEY, SMNVEV (reference sequence). Trimming took 8 bases from V and 10 from J, leaving 20 bases between them. The CDR3: CASGLPLGGGKLFF. CDR3 DNA sequence: TGTGCCAGCGGTCTCCCTTTGGGGGGAGGAAAACTGTTTTTT.

The chain carries TRBV7-9 and TRBJ1-1; tentatively, D is TRBD1 (5 bases). Germline CDR1 and CDR2: SEHNR and FQNEAQ (reference sequence). The CDR3 spans 13 residues. V was cut by 3 bases and J by 4 bases, with 9 bases left in between. CDR3 sequence: CASSLPGPTEAFF. Here the CDR3 DNA reads TGTGCCAGCAGCTTGCCGGGGCCCACTGAAGCTTTCTTT. Full variable domain (remainder filled in from reference TRBV7-9 and TRBJ1-1): DTGVSQNPRHKITKRGQNVTFRCDPISEHNRLYWYRQTLGQGPEFLTYFQNEAQLEKSRLLSDRFSAERPKGSFSTLEIQRTEQGDSAMYLCASSLPGPTEAFFGQGTRLTVV.

This sequence joins TRBV10-1 and TRBJ1-1; 7 bases align to TRBD1. J lost 7 bases, V lost 6 bases, and 8 bases had no gene match. Germline lookup yields CDR1 WNHNN and CDR2 SYGVQD (reference sequence). This CDR3 has 13 residues. The CDR3 nucleotides are TGCGCCAGCAGCGTTACAGGGGCGGGTGAAGCTTTCTTT. It translates to CASSVTGAGEAFF.

The gene calls are TRBV12-5 and TRBJ2-2; D gene unclear. Trimming removed 0 bases from V and 3 bases from J, with 11 bases in between. The CDR3 is 16 amino acids. Germline V gives CDR1 LGHNT, CDR2 FRNRAP. The CDR3 nucleotides are TGTGCTAGTGGTTTGGTCCTCCAACATGACACCGGGGAGCTGTTTTTT. It is translated as CASGLVLQHDTGELFF.

The CDR3 loop is CASGNRGANYGYTF. The CDR3 nucleotides are TGTGCCAGCGGAAACAGGGGAGCTAACTATGGCTACACCTTC. The chain is built from TRBV6-5 and TRBJ1-2, with 7 bases fitting TRBD1. This CDR3 contains 14 residues. With V trimmed by 8 bases and J by 0 bases, 6 bases remained unmatched. The V gene's germline CDR1 is MNHEY and CDR2 SVGAGI.

On this clone: Mismatch with germline at one junction end may stem from a read error. DNA of the CDR3: TGCGCCAGCAGCTTGGGGACAGGGGCCTACGATGAGCAGTTCTTC. It encodes CASSLGTGAYDEQFF. V and J are TRBV5-1 and TRBJ2-1; 9 bases agree with TRBD1. CDR1 is SGHRS and CDR2 is YFSETQ in the germline V gene. CDR3 length equals 15 residues.

The chain employs TRBV11-2 and TRBJ2-4, with D tentatively TRBD2 (5 bases). The germline V and J ends were trimmed by 4 bases and 0 bases, with 16 bases remaining between them. Germline V gives CDR1 SGHAT, CDR2 FQNNGV. CDR3 length: 17 residues. The CDR3 DNA is TGTGCCAGCAGCTCCATAAGCGGCCCTCTAGCCAAAAACATTCAGTACTTC. Amino acids: CASSSISGPLAKNIQYF.

The genes are TRBV4-1 and TRBJ1-3; D is possibly TRBD1 (6 bases). Trimming removed 4 bases from V and 0 bases from J, with 13 bases in between. There are 16 residues in the CDR3. Germline values: CDR1 MGHRA, CDR2 YSYEKL. In DNA form, the CDR3 reads TGCGCCAGCAGCCGTATAGGGGGTTACTCTGGAAACACCATATATTTT. Its translation is CASSRIGGYSGNTIYF.

This chain uses TRBV5-4 with TRBJ1-2; D gene unclear. Trimming cost V 5 bases and J 5 bases, with 10 bases left between them. Germline V lookup: CDR1 SGHNT, CDR2 YYREEE (reference sequence). The CDR3 spans 12 residues. The chain's CDR3 is CASRKAAYGYTF. DNA for the CDR3: TGTGCCAGCAGGAAAGCAGCGTATGGCTACACCTTC.

With regard to this clone: This specimen includes other DNA sequences encoding the same CDR3. The J gene is TRBJ1-2, the V gene TRBV5-1; 9 nucleotides match TRBD1. Unmatched junction bases numbered 5, after V lost 4 bases and J lost 4 bases. The length of the CDR3 is 14 residues. Germline lookup yields CDR1 SGHRS and CDR2 YFSETQ. The CDR3 reads CASSTGQGGYGYTF. CDR3 bases: TGCGCCAGCAGCACGGGACAGGGTGGCTATGGCTACACCTTC.

The chain recombines TRBV6-1 with TRBJ2-3, with 7 bases aligning to TRBD2. V trimming: 2 bases; J trimming: 4 bases; junction bases outside the gene matches: 6. The CDR3 extends over 15 amino acids. Germline lookup yields CDR1 MNHNS and CDR2 SASEGT. CDR3 in DNA: TGTGCCAGCAGTGAATCGGCGGGAGACTCAGATACGCAGTATTTT. This encodes CASSESAGDSDTQYF.

The rearrangement uses TRBV5-1 and TRBJ2-7; 7 nucleotides match TRBD2. V shed 0 bases and J 0 bases; nucleotides not matched to a gene: 6. Per germline, CDR1 SGHRS and CDR2 YFSETQ. This CDR3 region has 16 residues. The chain's CDR3 is CASSLDPGGASYEQYF. CDR3 bases: TGCGCCAGCAGCTTGGATCCGGGAGGCGCCTCCTACGAGCAGTACTTC.